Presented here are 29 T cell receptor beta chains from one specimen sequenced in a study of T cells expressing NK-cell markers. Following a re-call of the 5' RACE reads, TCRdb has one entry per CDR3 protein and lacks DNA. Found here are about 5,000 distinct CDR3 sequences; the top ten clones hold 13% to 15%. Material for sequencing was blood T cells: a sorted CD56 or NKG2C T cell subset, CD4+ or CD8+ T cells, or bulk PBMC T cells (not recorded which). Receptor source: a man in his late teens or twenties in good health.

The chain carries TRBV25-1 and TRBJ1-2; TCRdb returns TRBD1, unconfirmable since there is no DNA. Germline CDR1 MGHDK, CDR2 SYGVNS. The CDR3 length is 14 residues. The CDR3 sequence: CASSEQQGFYGYTF.

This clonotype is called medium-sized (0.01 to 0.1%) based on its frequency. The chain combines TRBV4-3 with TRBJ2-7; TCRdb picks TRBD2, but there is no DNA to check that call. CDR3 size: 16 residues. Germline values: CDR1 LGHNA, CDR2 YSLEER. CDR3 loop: CASSQDRSGTLYEQYF.

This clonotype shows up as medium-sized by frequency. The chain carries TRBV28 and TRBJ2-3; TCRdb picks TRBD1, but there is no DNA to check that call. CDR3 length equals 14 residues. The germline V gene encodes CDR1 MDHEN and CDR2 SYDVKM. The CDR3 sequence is CASRLGGRPDTQYF.

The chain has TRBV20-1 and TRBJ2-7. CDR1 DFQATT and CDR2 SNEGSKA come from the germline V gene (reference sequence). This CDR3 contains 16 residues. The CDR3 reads CSARSSGLASSYEQYF.

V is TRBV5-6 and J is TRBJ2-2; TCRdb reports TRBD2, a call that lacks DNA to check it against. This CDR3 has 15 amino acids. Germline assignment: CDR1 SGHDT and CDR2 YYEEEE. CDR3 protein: CASRIGRENTGELFF.

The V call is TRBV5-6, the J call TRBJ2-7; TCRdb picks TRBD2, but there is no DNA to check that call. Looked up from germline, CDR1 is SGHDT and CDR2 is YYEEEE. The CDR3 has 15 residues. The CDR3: CASSSQGPAFYEQYF.

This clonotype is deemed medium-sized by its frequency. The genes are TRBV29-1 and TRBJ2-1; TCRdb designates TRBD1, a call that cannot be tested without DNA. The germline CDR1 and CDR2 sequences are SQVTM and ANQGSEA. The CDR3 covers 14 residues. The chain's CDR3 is CSWRRGSISNEQFF.

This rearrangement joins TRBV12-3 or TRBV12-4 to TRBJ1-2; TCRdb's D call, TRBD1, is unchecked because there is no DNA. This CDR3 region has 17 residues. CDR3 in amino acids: CASSLIPGQGINYGYTF.

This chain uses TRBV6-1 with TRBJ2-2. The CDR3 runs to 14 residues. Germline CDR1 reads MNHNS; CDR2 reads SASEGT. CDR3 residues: CASSLGLYTGELFF.

The CDR3 reads CASSDGGWEETQYF. The chain is built from TRBV2 and TRBJ2-5; TCRdb calls TRBD2, which cannot be checked without DNA. The CDR3 has 14 amino acids. Germline-derived CDR1 and CDR2 are SNHLY and FYNNEI. The full variable domain, with the rest looked up from reference TRBV2 and TRBJ2-5, is EPEVTQTPSHQVTQMGQEVILRCVPISNHLYFYWYRQILGQKVEFLVSFYNNEISEKSEIFDDQFSVERPDGSNFTLKIRSTKLEDSAMYFCASSDGGWEETQYFGPGTRLLVL.

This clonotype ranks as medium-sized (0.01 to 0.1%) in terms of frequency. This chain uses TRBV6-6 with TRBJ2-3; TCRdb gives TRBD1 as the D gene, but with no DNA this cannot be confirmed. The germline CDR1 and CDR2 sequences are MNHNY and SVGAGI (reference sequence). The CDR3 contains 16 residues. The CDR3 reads CASSPRGTGGSDTQYF.

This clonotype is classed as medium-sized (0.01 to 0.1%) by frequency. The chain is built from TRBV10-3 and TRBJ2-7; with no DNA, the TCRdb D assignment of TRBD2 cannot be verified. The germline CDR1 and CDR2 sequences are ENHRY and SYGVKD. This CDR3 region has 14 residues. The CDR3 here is CASTGTSVNYEQYF.

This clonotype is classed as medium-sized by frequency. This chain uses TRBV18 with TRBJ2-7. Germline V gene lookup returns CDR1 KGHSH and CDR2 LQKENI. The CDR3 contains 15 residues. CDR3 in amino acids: CASSPLRNGGYEQYF.

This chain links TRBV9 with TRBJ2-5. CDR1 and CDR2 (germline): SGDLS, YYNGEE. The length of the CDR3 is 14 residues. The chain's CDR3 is CASSLSVMSETQYF.

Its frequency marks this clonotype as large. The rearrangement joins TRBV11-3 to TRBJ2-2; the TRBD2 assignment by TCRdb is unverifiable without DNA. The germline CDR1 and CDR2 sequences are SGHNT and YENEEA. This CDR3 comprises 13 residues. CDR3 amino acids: CASSPRGTGELFF.

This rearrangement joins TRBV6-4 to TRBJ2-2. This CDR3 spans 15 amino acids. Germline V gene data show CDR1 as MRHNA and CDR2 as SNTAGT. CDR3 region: CASSDSTGNTGELFF.

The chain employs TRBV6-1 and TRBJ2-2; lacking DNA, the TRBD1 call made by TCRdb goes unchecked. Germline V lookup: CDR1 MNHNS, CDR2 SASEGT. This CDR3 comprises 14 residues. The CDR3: CASSEAQGGGELFF.

CDR3: CASSPVLKSGEQFF. The chain couples TRBV5-6 to TRBJ2-1. The germline V gene has CDR1 SGHDT and CDR2 YYEEEE. CDR3 size: 14 residues.

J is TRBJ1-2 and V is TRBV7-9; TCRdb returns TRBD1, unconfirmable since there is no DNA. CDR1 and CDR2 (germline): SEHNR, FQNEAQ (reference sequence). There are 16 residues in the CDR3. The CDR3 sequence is CASSFGAGAPPWDYTF.

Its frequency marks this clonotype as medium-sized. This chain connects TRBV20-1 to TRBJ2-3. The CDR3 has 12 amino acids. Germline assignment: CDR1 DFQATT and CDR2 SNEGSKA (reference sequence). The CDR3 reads CSARDRRNTQYF.

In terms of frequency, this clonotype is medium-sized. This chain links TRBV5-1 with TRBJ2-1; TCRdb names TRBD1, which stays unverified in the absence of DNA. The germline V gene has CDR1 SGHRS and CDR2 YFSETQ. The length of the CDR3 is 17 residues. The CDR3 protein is CASTPDPKRGADNEQFF.

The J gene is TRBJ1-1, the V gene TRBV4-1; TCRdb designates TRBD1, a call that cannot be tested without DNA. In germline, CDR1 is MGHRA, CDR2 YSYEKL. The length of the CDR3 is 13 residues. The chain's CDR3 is CASSQPGQASAFF.

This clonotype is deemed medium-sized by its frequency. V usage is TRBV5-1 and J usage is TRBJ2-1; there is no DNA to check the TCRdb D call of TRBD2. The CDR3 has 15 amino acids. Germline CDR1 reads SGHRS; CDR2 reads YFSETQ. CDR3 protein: CASSLVADFGNEQFF.

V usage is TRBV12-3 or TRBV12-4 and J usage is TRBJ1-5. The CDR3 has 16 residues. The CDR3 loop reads CASSTQGRAPNQPQHF.

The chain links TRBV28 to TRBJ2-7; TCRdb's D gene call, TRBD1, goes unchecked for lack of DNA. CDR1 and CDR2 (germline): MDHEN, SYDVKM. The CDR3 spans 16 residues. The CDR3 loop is CASSSRETGLWYEQYF. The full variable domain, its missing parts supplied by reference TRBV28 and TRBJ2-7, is DVKVTQSSRYLVKRTGEKVFLECVQDMDHENMFWYRQDPGLGLRLIYFSYDVKMKEKGDIPEGYSVSREKKERFSLILESASTNQTSMYLCASSSRETGLWYEQYFGPGTRLTVT.

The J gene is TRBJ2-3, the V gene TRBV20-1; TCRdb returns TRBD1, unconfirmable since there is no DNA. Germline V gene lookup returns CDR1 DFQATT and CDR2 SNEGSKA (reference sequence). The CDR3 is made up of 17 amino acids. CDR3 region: CSARDEWGATSLSTQYF.

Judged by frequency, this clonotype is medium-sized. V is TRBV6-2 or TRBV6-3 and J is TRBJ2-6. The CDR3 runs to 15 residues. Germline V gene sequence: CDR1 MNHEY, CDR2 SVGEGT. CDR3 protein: CASSYSESGANVLTF.

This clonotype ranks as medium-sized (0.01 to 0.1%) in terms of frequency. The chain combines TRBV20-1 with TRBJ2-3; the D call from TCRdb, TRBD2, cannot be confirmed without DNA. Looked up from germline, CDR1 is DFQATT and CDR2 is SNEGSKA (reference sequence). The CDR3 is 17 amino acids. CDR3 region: CSARGGLVSPLTDTQYF.

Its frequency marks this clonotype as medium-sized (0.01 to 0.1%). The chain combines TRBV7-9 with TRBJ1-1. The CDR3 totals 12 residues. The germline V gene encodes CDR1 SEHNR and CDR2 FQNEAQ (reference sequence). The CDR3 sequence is CASSSWLAEAFF.